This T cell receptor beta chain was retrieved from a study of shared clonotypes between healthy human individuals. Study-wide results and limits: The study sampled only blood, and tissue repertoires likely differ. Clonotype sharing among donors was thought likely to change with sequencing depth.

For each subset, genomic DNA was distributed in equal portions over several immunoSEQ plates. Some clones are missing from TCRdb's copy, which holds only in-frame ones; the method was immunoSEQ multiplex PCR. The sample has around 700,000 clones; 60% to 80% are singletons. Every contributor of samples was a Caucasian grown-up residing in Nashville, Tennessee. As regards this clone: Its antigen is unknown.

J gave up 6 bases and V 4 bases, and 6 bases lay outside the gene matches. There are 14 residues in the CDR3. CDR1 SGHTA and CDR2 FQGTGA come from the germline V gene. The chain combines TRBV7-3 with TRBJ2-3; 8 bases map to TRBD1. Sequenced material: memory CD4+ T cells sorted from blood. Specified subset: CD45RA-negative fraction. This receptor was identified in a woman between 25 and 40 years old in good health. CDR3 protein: CASSSPGGPDTQYF. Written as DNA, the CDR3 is TGTGCCAGCAGCTCCCCAGGGGGCCCTGATACGCAGTATTTT.